The rows below give T cell receptor beta chains drawn from one sample of a study of quantifying T cell responses using KT2 cells. From the UMI-ligation and nested PCR reads, TCRdb called clonotypes with MiXCR, one entry per CDR3 protein. The sample records about 41,000 distinct CDR3 sequences, about a sixth being singletons. The sample comprised PBMCs spiked with cells of the T cell clone KT2. These receptors all come from a human donor. CDR3s include the opening cysteine and the closing phenylalanine or tryptophan. D genes are given only for firm matches. Size is omitted from some rows. Given values are once, few, many or a class for expanded clones.

CDR3 DNA	CDR3 protein	V gene	D gene	clone size	J gene
TGTGCCAGCAGTCCGGGGGGGTGGGAGCAGTACTTC	CASSPGGWEQYF	TRBV6-5	TRBD2	few	TRBJ2-7
TGTGCCTGGAGCGAGGGTCGGGGTCAGCCCCAGCATTTT	CAWSEGRGQPQHF	TRBV30	.	many	TRBJ1-5
TGCAGTGCTAATTTCGGGGGTCGAGGCAATGAGCAGTTCTTC	CSANFGGRGNEQFF	TRBV20-1	.	few	TRBJ2-1
TGTGCCAGCAGCTTAGATCCAGGGCCCACTGAAGCTTTCTTT	CASSLDPGPTEAFF	TRBV11-2	.	few	TRBJ1-1
TGTGCCAGCAGCTTAGAACTAGCGGGAGGGACAGATACGCAGTATTTT	CASSLELAGGTDTQYF	TRBV13	TRBD2	.	TRBJ2-3
TGTGCCAGCAGCCCGGAACAGGGAAATGAAGCTTTCTTT	CASSPEQGNEAFF	TRBV12-3/TRBV12-4	.	.	TRBJ1-1
TGTGCCAGCAGCGGGGACAGGGACTACGAGCAGTACTTC	CASSGDRDYEQYF	TRBV28	TRBD1	few	TRBJ2-7
TGTGCCTGGAGTCCCCTAGGACTCCAAGAGACCCAGTACTTC	CAWSPLGLQETQYF	TRBV30	.	.	TRBJ2-5
TGTGCCAGCAGTGCCTATGCTAGCGGGGGTTTCTACGAGCAGTACTTC	CASSAYASGGFYEQYF	TRBV12-3/TRBV12-4	TRBD2	few	TRBJ2-7
TGTGCCAGCAGGGACAAAAGGGCTTCACCCCTCCACTTT	CASRDKRASPLHF	TRBV2	.	.	TRBJ1-6
TGCGCCAGCAGTGAGACAGTAGCGGGAGTCTCTTACTTC	CASSETVAGVSYF	TRBV10-1	TRBD2	few	TRBJ2-7
TGTGCCAGCAGCCAAGCCTTGTCGACTCCCTACGAGCAGTACTTC	CASSQALSTPYEQYF	TRBV4-2	.	.	TRBJ2-7
TGTGCCAACATTGGTAGGGAGGACACTGAAGCTTTCTTT	CANIGREDTEAFF	TRBV12-3/TRBV12-4	.	once	TRBJ1-1
TGCAGCGCCGTAGGGACAGGGGGGTACGAGCAGTACTTC	CSAVGTGGYEQYF	TRBV29-1	TRBD1	few	TRBJ2-7
TGTGCCGGTAACCAGGGGGTAGGGCAGTACTTC	CAGNQGVGQYF	TRBV2	TRBD1	few	TRBJ2-7
TGCGCCAGCAGCTTGGCCCGGATGCGGGATACAGATACGCAGTATTTT	CASSLARMRDTDTQYF	TRBV5-1	.	few	TRBJ2-3
TGTGCCAGCAGTGCCACACAGGGGGCAATAGATACGCAGTATTTT	CASSATQGAIDTQYF	TRBV6-1	TRBD1	many	TRBJ2-3
TGTGCCAGCAGCATCACACTAGAAGCTTTCTTT	CASSITLEAFF	TRBV21-1	.	.	TRBJ1-1
TGCGCCAGCAGCCCCCGGGTTGGGGCAGGGGGGATGAACACTGAAGCTTTCTTT	CASSPRVGAGGMNTEAFF	TRBV4-1	TRBD1	few	TRBJ1-1
TGTGCCAGCAGCTTAGGGAGAACCCCAGACACAGATACGCAGTATTTT	CASSLGRTPDTDTQYF	TRBV7-2	.	.	TRBJ2-3
TGTGCCAGCAGTGAAGTGGTATATGAGCAGTTCTTC	CASSEVVYEQFF	TRBV6-1	.	few	TRBJ2-1
TGTGCCAGCAGCTCAGGGACAGGGATTAATAATGAGCAGTTCTTC	CASSSGTGINNEQFF	TRBV7-3	TRBD1	few	TRBJ2-1
TGTGCCAGCAGTGACTCGACTAGCGGGAGCAATGAGCAGTTCTTC	CASSDSTSGSNEQFF	TRBV6-4	TRBD2	.	TRBJ2-1
TGTGCCAGCAGTCAGGACAGGTCGACCTACGAGCAGTACTTC	CASSQDRSTYEQYF	TRBV6-1	TRBD1	.	TRBJ2-7
TGTGCCAGCAGCCAACGATGGGAGGGAATCGGTGGCTACACCTTC	CASSQRWEGIGGYTF	TRBV14	.	few	TRBJ1-2
TGTGCCAGCAGTTTCCCCCCGGGACAGGGGCAGAACTATGGCTACACCTTC	CASSFPPGQGQNYGYTF	TRBV6-2/TRBV6-3	TRBD1	.	TRBJ1-2
TGCGCCAGCAGCTTGGATGGGGGCGGTAATTCACCCCTCCACTTT	CASSLDGGGNSPLHF	TRBV5-1	.	few	TRBJ1-6
TGTGCCAGCAGTTTATCATCTGGGGGGGACGAGCAGTACTTC	CASSLSSGGDEQYF	TRBV27	TRBD2	.	TRBJ2-7
TGTGCCAGCAGCTTAGTTTACGACTACTACAATGAGCAGTTCTTC	CASSLVYDYYNEQFF	TRBV11-2	.	many	TRBJ2-1
TGTGCCATCAGTGAGCCCCCGACAGGGGTATCGATCGAGCAGTACTTC	CAISEPPTGVSIEQYF	TRBV10-3	TRBD1	.	TRBJ2-7
TGTGCCAGCAGCTTAGAAGCATTTTTGACTAGGCCTGGCAATGAGCAGTTCTTC	CASSLEAFLTRPGNEQFF	TRBV7-6	.	few	TRBJ2-1